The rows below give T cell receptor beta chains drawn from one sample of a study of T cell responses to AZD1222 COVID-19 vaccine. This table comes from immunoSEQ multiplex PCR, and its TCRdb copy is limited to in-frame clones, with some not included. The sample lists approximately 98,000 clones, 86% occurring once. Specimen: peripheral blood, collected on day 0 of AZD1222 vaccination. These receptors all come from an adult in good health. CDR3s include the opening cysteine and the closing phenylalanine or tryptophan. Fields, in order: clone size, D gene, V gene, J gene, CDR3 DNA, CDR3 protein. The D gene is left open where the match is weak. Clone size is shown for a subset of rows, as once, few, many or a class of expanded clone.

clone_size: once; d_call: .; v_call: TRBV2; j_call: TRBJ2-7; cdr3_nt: TGTGCCAGCAGTGAGGGCCTGCAGGGATTAGAGCAGTACTTC; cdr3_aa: CASSEGLQGLEQYF
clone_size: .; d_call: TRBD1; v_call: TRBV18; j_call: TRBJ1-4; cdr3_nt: TGTGCCAGCTCACCACTGCAGGGGGGTGAAAAACTGTTTTTT; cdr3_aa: CASSPLQGGEKLFF
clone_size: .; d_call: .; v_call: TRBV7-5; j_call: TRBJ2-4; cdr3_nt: TGTGTCAGAAGCACAGAAAACATTCAGTACTTC; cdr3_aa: CVRSTENIQYF
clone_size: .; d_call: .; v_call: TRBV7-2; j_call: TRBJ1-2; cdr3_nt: TGTGCCAGCAGCCTACAGGGACACCCCGCTGGCTACACCTTC; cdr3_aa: CASSLQGHPAGYTF
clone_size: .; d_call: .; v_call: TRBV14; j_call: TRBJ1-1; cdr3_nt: TGTGCCAGCAGCCAAGATCCGGCGGCTGAAGCTTTCTTT; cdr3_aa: CASSQDPAAEAFF
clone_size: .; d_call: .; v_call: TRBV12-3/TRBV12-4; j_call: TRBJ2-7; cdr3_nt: TGTGCCAGCACCCCAATATGGGGTTACGAGCAGTACTTC; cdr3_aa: CASTPIWGYEQYF
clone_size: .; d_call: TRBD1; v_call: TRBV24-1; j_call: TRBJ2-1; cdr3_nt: TGTGCCACCAGTGTCGGGACAGGGAGCTACAATGAGCAGTTCTTC; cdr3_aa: CATSVGTGSYNEQFF
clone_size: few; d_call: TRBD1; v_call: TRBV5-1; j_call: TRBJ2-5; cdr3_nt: TGCGCCAGCAGTCCTGGGACAGGGGGATACCAAGAGACCCAGTACTTC; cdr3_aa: CASSPGTGGYQETQYF
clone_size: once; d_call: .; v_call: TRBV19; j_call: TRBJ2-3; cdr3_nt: TGTGCCAGTAGTATGTGGGGGACTAGCACAGATACGCAGTATTTT; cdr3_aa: CASSMWGTSTDTQYF
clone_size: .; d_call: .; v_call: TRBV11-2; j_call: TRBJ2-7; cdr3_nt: TGTGCCAGCAGCCCCCTGGGGCGGGGGCAGAGCTCCTACGAGCAGTACTTC; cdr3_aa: CASSPLGRGQSSYEQYF
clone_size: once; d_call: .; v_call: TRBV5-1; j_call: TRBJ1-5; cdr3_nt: TGCGCCAGCAGCTTGGCAGGGCAGTCTGGGCAGCCCCAGCATTTT; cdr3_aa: CASSLAGQSGQPQHF
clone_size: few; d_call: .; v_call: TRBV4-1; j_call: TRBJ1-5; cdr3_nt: TGCGCCAGCAGCCAAGACCCCCAATTTGGGGTCTCAGGTCAGCCCCAGCATTTT; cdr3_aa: CASSQDPQFGVSGQPQHF
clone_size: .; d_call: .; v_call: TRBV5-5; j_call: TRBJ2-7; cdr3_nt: TGTGCCAGCAGCTCGGGGGGCCCCCTGGAGCAGTACTTC; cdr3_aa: CASSSGGPLEQYF
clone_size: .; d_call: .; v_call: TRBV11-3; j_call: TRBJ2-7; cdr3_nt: TGTGCCAGCAGCTTAGATTCGGGACGCGAGCAGTACTTC; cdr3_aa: CASSLDSGREQYF
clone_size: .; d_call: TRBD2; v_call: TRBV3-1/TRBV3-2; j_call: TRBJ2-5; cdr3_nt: TGTGCCAGCAGCCAAGAGGGCTCTCTGCGGGGGGGTTGGTACCAAGAGACCCAGTACTTC; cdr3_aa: CASSQEGSLRGGWYQETQYF
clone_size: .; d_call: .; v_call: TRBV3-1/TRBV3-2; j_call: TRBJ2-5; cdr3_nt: TGTGCCAGCAGCCAAGATATAGTTCGGGGCGGAGAGACCCAGTACTTC; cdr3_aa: CASSQDIVRGGETQYF
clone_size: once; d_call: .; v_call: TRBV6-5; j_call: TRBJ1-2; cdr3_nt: TGTGCCAGCAGTTCCGTTAACTATGGCTACACCTTC; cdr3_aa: CASSSVNYGYTF
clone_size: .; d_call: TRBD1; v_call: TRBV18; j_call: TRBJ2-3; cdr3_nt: TGTGCCAGCTCACCGGGACAGTACACAGATACGCAGTATTTT; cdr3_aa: CASSPGQYTDTQYF
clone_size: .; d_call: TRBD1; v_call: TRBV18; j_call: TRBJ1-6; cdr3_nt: TGTGCCAGCTCGCGGGACAGGGGTAATTCACCCCTCCACTTT; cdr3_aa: CASSRDRGNSPLHF
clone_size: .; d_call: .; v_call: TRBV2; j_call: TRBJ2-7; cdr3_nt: TGTGCCAGCAGTGACCAGCCCCTTGACGAGCAGTACTTC; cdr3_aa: CASSDQPLDEQYF
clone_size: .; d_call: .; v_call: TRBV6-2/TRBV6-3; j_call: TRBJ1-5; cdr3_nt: TGTGCCAGCAGTTACCCCGACAGTAGCAATCAGCCCCAGCATTTT; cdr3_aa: CASSYPDSSNQPQHF
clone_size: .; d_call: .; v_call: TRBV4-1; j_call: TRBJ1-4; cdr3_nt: TGCGCCAGCAGCCAAGACTCTGGACAGCTCAATGAAAAACTGTTTTTT; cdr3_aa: CASSQDSGQLNEKLFF
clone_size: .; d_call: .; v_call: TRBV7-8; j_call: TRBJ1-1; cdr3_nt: TGTGCCAGCAGCCAAGTCCCGCGGGGGAACACTGAAGCTTTCTTT; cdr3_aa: CASSQVPRGNTEAFF
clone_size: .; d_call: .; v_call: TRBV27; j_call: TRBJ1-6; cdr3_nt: TGTGCCAGCAGTTTTGGTAGCCGAAGTTCACCCCTCCACTTT; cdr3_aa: CASSFGSRSSPLHF
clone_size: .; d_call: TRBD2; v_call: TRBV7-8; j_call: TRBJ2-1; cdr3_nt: TGTGCCAGCAGCTCCGGGACTAGCGGGGGGAATGAGCAGTTCTTC; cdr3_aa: CASSSGTSGGNEQFF
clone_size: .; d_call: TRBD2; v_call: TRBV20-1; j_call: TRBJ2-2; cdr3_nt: TGCAGTGCTAGTTGGGGAGGGGACGGAGAGAACACCGGGGAGCTGTTTTTT; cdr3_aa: CSASWGGDGENTGELFF
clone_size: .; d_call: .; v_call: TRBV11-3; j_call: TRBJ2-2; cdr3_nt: TGTGCCAGCAGCCCGACGGGGGAGAGCACCGGGGAGCTGTTTTTT; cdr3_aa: CASSPTGESTGELFF
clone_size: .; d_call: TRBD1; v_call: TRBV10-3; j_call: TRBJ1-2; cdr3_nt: TGTGCCATCAGTGGGGGGGGACAGGAGGGCTACACCTTC; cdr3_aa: CAISGGGQEGYTF
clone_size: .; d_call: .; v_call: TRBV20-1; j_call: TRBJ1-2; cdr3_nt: TGCAGTGCTGGGCAGGAGGGCGGCTACACCTTC; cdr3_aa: CSAGQEGGYTF
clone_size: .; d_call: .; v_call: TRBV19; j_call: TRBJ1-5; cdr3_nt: TGTGCCAGTAGTAGGCAGGCATATAGCAATCAGCCCCAGCATTTT; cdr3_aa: CASSRQAYSNQPQHF
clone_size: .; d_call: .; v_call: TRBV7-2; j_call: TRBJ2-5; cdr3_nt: TGTGCCAGCAGCCCCCAACCCGAGACCCAGTACTTC; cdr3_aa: CASSPQPETQYF
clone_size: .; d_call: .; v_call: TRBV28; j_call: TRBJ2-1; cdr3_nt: TGTGCCAGCATCGGGCGGAACAATGAGCAGTTCTTC; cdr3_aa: CASIGRNNEQFF
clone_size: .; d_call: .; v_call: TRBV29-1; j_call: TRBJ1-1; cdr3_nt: TGCAGCGTTGTGGACAGCCGGAACACTGAAGCTTTCTTT; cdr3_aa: CSVVDSRNTEAFF
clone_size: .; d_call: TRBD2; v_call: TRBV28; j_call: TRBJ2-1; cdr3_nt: TGTGCCAGCACTAGCGGGGGGAAAACAAGGGATGAGCAGTTCTTC; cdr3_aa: CASTSGGKTRDEQFF
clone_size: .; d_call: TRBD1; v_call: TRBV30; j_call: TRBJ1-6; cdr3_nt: TGTGCCTGGAGTGCCGGGACAGGGGGTAATTCACCCCTCCACTTT; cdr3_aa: CAWSAGTGGNSPLHF
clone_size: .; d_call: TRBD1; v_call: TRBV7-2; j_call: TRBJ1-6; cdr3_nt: TGTGCCAGCAGCCCGGGGGGGACAGGAGGGAGGTCACCCCTCCACTTT; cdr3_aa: CASSPGGTGGRSPLHF
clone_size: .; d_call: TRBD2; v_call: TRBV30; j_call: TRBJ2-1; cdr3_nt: TGTGCCTGGAGTGTAATCCGCGGGGGGCGGGATGAGCAGTTCTTC; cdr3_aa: CAWSVIRGGRDEQFF
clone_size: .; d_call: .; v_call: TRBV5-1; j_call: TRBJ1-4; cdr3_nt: TGCGCCAGCAGCTTGGGACAGACCTTAAATGAAAAACTGTTTTTT; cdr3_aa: CASSLGQTLNEKLFF
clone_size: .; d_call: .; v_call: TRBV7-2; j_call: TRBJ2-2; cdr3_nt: TGTGCCAGCAGCGTGCAGCAAGCGAACACCGGGGAGCTGTTTTTT; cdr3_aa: CASSVQQANTGELFF
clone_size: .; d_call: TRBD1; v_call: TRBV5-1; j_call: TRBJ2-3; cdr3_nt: TGCGCCAGCAGCTTAGCAGGGGGCGCGACAGATACGCAGTATTTT; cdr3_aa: CASSLAGGATDTQYF